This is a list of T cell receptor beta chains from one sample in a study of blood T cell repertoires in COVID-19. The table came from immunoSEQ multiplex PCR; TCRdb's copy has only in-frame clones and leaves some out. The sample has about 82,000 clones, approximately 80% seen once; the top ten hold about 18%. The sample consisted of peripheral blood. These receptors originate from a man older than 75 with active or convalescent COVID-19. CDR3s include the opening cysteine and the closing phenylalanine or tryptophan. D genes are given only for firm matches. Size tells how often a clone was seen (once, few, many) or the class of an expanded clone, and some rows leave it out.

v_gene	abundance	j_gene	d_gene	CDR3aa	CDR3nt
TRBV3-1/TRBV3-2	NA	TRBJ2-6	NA	CASSPPLGQGSSGANVLTF	TGTGCCAGCAGCCCGCCCCTAGGGCAGGGGAGCTCTGGGGCCAACGTCCTGACTTTC
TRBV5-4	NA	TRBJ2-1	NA	CASSFPSSEQFF	TGTGCCAGCAGCTTTCCGAGTAGTGAGCAGTTCTTC
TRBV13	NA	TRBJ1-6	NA	CASIRRGEAANSPLHF	TGTGCCAGCATACGCCGCGGGGAAGCCGCTAATTCACCCCTCCACTTT
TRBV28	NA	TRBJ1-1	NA	CASSGNSNTEAFF	TGTGCCAGCAGTGGAAACAGCAACACTGAAGCTTTCTTT
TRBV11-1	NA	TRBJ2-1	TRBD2	CASTSVLAGRNEQFF	TGTGCCAGCACCTCGGTGCTAGCGGGGCGAAATGAGCAGTTCTTC
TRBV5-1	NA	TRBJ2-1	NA	CASSLGGASYNEQFF	TGCGCCAGCAGTCTAGGGGGGGCATCCTACAATGAGCAGTTCTTC
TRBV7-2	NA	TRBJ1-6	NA	CASSPQVGFASPLHF	TGTGCCAGCAGCCCCCAAGTCGGGTTCGCTTCACCCCTCCACTTT
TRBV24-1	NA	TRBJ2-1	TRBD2	CATSAVRGLAGGQMYNEQFF	TGTGCCACCAGTGCCGTAAGGGGACTAGCGGGAGGACAAATGTACAATGAGCAGTTCTTC
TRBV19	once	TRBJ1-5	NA	CASRLQSMSNQPQHF	TGTGCCAGTAGGTTACAGTCGATGAGCAATCAGCCCCAGCATTTT
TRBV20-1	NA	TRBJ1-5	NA	CSASKTGTSNQPQHF	TGCAGTGCTAGTAAGACAGGAACTAGCAATCAGCCCCAGCATTTT